Each of the 15 T cell receptor beta chains below was sequenced from the same sample in a study of T cells in Graves' hyperthyroidism and ophthalmopathy. TCR beta CDR3 regions were amplified from RNA. The HTBI primer set drove a first-round RT-PCR of the TCR CDR3. Each CDR3 protein is one row after TCRdb ran MiXCR on the multiplex PCR reads. Here the sample spans about 200,000 distinct CDR3 sequences, about 17% being singletons. Sequencing was carried out using blood. The receptors shown here come from a woman aged 45 to 65 with Graves' hyperthyroidism.

This clonotype was detected only a few times. V is TRBV19 and J is TRBJ2-7; D may be TRBD1 (6 bases). V lost 0 bases, J lost 4 bases, and 7 bases lay in between. Looked up from germline, CDR1 is LNHDA and CDR2 is SQIVND (reference sequence). The CDR3 covers 13 residues. The CDR3 bases are TGTGCCAGTAGTATAGAGACAGGTTACGAGCAGTACTTC. This sequence encodes CASSIETGYEQYF.

This clonotype has ten or more counts. The rearrangement joins TRBV5-1 to TRBJ2-6; D call uncertain. Germline CDR1 and CDR2: SGHRS and YFSETQ. V was cut by 0 bases and J by 0 bases, with 4 bases left in between. There are 15 residues in the CDR3. The CDR3 region is CASSLGSSGANVLTF. The CDR3 coding sequence is TGCGCCAGCAGCTTGGGAAGCTCTGGGGCCAACGTCCTGACTTTC.

The chain uses TRBV2 and TRBJ1-2; no clear D. This CDR3 has 12 residues. Germline lookup yields CDR1 SNHLY and CDR2 FYNNEI. V lost 3 bases to trimming and J lost 4 bases, with 6 bases between them. CDR3 loop: CASSEGSYGYTF. CDR3 coding DNA: TGTGCCAGCAGTGAGGGCAGCTATGGCTACACCTTC.

This clonotype occurred many times. J is TRBJ2-1 and V is TRBV12-3 or TRBV12-4; D possibly uses TRBD1 or TRBD2 (6 bases each). The ends were cut back, 7 bases at V and 3 bases at J, with 22 bases in the middle. This CDR3 is 17 amino acids long. The CDR3 DNA is TGTGCCAGCAACCCGATTGAAGGGGGGTGGGGCTACAATGAGCAGTTCTTC. Translated: CASNPIEGGWGYNEQFF.

This clonotype was observed a handful of times. The chain is built from TRBV20-1 and TRBJ2-7; tentative D call: TRBD2 (5 bases). Deletions cut 0 bases from V and 4 bases from J, with 7 bases between. Germline loops: CDR1 DFQATT, CDR2 SNEGSKA (reference sequence). This CDR3 has 12 amino acids. The CDR3 bases are TGCAGTGCTAGAGAAGCGGAGTACGAGCAGTACTTC. Its protein product is CSAREAEYEQYF.

This clonotype was seen many times. This chain links TRBV11-2 with TRBJ2-1; D gene unclear. The V gene lost 0 bases and the J gene lost 8 bases, with 8 bases spanning the gap. The germline CDR1 and CDR2 sequences are SGHAT and FQNNGV. The CDR3 is made up of 13 amino acids. The CDR3 is CASSLEGSHEQFF. DNA of the CDR3: TGTGCCAGCAGCTTAGAGGGAAGCCATGAGCAGTTCTTC.

The chain joins TRBV30 to TRBJ1-4; D not resolved. CDR3 size: 14 residues. Germline V CDR1 and CDR2: GTSNPN, SVGIG (reference sequence). V lost 5 bases, J lost 2 bases, and 12 bases lay in between. The CDR3 coding sequence is TGTGCCTGGGCCCCAGGATCGACTAATGAAAAACTGTTTTTT. Amino acid sequence: CAWAPGSTNEKLFF.

This chain joins TRBV2 and TRBJ2-7; 15 bases match TRBD2. Germline lookup yields CDR1 SNHLY and CDR2 FYNNEI. The V and J ends lost 6 bases and 4 bases, in that order; junction bases with no gene match: 10. This CDR3 has 17 residues. The CDR3 sequence: CASRGLAGGVREYEQYF. CDR3 DNA sequence: TGTGCCAGCAGGGGACTAGCGGGAGGAGTGAGGGAGTACGAGCAGTACTTC.

The chain carries TRBV6-2 or TRBV6-3 and TRBJ1-5; 7 bases align to TRBD1. The trim removed 2 bases at V and 5 bases at J, leaving 9 bases unmatched. Germline-derived CDR1 and CDR2 are MNHEY and SVGEGT. This CDR3 region has 16 residues. This CDR3 reads CASSYRFGRGHQPQHF. CDR3 DNA: TGTGCCAGCAGTTACCGGTTCGGGAGGGGGCATCAGCCCCAGCATTTT.

This clonotype was counted ten times or more. The chain uses TRBV2 and TRBJ2-2; D might be TRBD1 or TRBD2, each matching 5 bases. Trimming left V 8 bases short and J 0 bases short, with 13 bases between. There are 15 residues in the CDR3. Germline V gene sequence: CDR1 SNHLY, CDR2 FYNNEI. The CDR3 loop reads CASRQGDANTGELFF. In nucleotides, the CDR3 is TGTGCCAGCCGGCAGGGAGATGCGAACACCGGGGAGCTGTTTTTT.

This clonotype came up many times. This CDR3 is CASRYRDRNYSNQPQHF. The DNA for the CDR3 is TGTGCCAGCAGATACCGGGACAGGAATTATAGCAATCAGCCCCAGCATTTT. The gene calls are TRBV6-1 and TRBJ1-5, with 8 positions matching TRBD1. The germline V gene encodes CDR1 MNHNS and CDR2 SASEGT. The CDR3 totals 17 residues. V was clipped by 6 bases and J by 0 bases; unmatched bases: 10.

This clonotype was counted a few times. The rearrangement links TRBV3-1 to TRBJ2-2, with 9 bases lining up with TRBD2. J gave up 3 bases and V 0 bases, and 11 bases lay outside the gene matches. This CDR3 comprises 19 residues. Looked up from germline, CDR1 is LGHDT and CDR2 is YNNKEL (reference sequence). CDR3: CASSQEQLVLAGHTGELFF. In DNA, the CDR3 is TGTGCCAGCAGCCAAGAACAGTTGGTCCTAGCGGGACACACCGGGGAGCTGTTTTTT.

This clonotype has only a few counts. A much bigger clone sits one base away, suggesting this may be a read error. V gene TRBV11-2 combines with J gene TRBJ1-5; no reliable D call. The CDR3 has 13 residues. CDR1 is SGHAT, CDR2 FQNNGV, per germline. The CDR3 spells CTSSFAQNQPQHF. The CDR3, as DNA: TGTACCAGCAGCTTCGCACAAAATCAGCCCCAGCATTTT.

This clonotype has ten or more counts. The rearrangement links TRBV18 to TRBJ2-7; D remains ambiguous. The germline CDR1 and CDR2 sequences are KGHSH and LQKENI. V shed 3 bases and J shed 2 bases, with 8 bases lying between them. The CDR3 is 13 amino acids. The chain's CDR3 is CASSPYSTYEQYF. The CDR3 DNA reads as TGTGCCAGCTCACCGTACAGCACCTACGAGCAGTACTTC.

Many counts were recorded for this clonotype. The chain carries TRBV24-1 and TRBJ1-5; TRBD1 matches at 12 bases. Losses at the gene ends were 2 bases for V and 1 base for J; bases not matched to a gene: 5. The CDR3 is 18 residues long. Germline CDR1 reads KGHDR; CDR2 reads SFDVKD. The CDR3 bases are TGTGCCACCAGTGATTCGGGACAGGGGGCCCTCAGCAATCAGCCCCAGCATTTT. Protein product: CATSDSGQGALSNQPQHF.